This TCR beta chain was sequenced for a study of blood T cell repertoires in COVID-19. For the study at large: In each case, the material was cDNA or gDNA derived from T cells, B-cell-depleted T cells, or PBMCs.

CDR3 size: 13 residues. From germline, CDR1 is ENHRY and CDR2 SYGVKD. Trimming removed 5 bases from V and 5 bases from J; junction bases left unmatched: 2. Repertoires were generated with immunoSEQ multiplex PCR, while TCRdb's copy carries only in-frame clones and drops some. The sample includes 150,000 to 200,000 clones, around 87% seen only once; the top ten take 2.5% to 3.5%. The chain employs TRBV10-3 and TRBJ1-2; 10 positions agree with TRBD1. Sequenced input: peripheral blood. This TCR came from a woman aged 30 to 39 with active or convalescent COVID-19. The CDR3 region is CAISSDRGYGYTF. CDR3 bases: TGTGCCATCAGTTCGGACAGGGGGTATGGCTACACCTTC.